This T cell receptor beta chain was sequenced during a study of blood T cell repertoires in COVID-19. CDR3 length: 14 amino acids. Trimming shortened V by 5 bases and J by 5 bases, and 15 bases separated the two germline ends. Germline V lookup: CDR1 SGHVS, CDR2 FQNEAQ. This clone was counted a few times. In the authors' methods: Estimation of nucleated cell counts was performed using reference gene primer amplification. The assay was immunoSEQ multiplex PCR, and TCRdb's table has in-frame clones only and misses some. Clone size and the V and J calls come from that table; the DNA yielded D and trimming. The sample has almost 70,000 clones, about 88% seen once.

This chain connects TRBV7-8 to TRBJ1-1, with D possibly being TRBD1 (6 bases). The TCR originated in a woman in her forties or fifties with active COVID-19. The sample taken for sequencing was peripheral blood. CDR3 DNA sequence: TGTGCCAGCAGCCCCATGGGAGGGGGAACTGAAGCTTTCTTT. Protein sequence: CASSPMGGGTEAFF.